This T cell receptor beta chain appears in the sequencing data of a study of prognosis after radiotherapy for stage I lung cancer. The CDR3 length is 15 residues. CDR1 MNHEY and CDR2 SMNVEV come from the germline V gene (reference sequence). The V and J ends lost 3 bases and 0 bases respectively, with 9 bases between them. By frequency in the sample, this clonotype is medium-sized. Using two-round multiplex PCR, the authors amplified TCR beta CDR3 from genomic DNA. Amplification during the initial PCR round employed primers specific to each TRBV and TRBJ gene. TCRdb re-called the multiplex PCR reads through MiXCR, storing one row per CDR3 protein. The sample consists of about 12,000 distinct CDR3 sequences, nearly 55% of them appearing once.

Sequenced material: PBMCs, taken before or after stereotactic body radiation therapy (not recorded which). The rearrangement uses TRBV27 and TRBJ2-1; tentative D call: TRBD2 (5 bases). The receptor's source is a donor over 45 with non-small cell lung cancer. This chain's CDR3 is CASSFMGSSYNEQFF. CDR3 coding DNA: TGTGCCAGCAGTTTTATGGGGAGCTCCTACAATGAGCAGTTCTTC.